These 29 T cell receptor beta chains were sequenced from one sample in a study of blood T cell repertoires in COVID-19. Measured with immunoSEQ multiplex PCR; TCRdb has only the in-frame clones, and not every one. The table shows tens of thousands of clones, with about 87% occurring only once. Sequenced sample: peripheral blood. The receptors here all came from a human donor in a cohort sampled during active COVID-19.

This rearrangement joins TRBV30 to TRBJ1-1; D is possibly TRBD1 (6 bases). Trimming pared 5 bases from V and 1 base from J, leaving 8 bases between. Germline V gives CDR1 GTSNPN, CDR2 SVGIG (reference sequence). The CDR3 sequence is 12 residues long. The CDR3 DNA follows: TGTGCCTGGGACAGGACGAACACTGAAGCTTTCTTT. This codes for CAWDRTNTEAFF.

This chain links TRBV29-1 with TRBJ2-3; D might be TRBD2 (6 bases). The CDR3 is made up of 13 amino acids. Germline values: CDR1 SQVTM, CDR2 ANQGSEA. V lost 8 bases to trimming and J lost 3 bases, with 15 bases between them. The CDR3, as DNA: TGCAGCTCCCGGGGTGGGAGGACAGATACGCAGTATTTT. This sequence encodes CSSRGGRTDTQYF.

The sample holds one count of this clone. V and J are TRBV6-6 and TRBJ2-5; weak D call: TRBD1 (6 bases). CDR3 length equals 15 residues. The germline V gene has CDR1 MNHNY and CDR2 SVGAGI (reference sequence). Between the trimmed V and J ends, which lost 4 bases and 2 bases, there was a span of 14 bases. The CDR3 here is CASSSWTVLQETQYF. The CDR3 DNA sequence: TGTGCCAGCAGTTCCTGGACAGTCCTACAAGAGACCCAGTACTTC.

CDR3 loop: CASHPHRASGYNEQFF. CDR3 DNA sequence: TGTGCCAGCCACCCCCACAGGGCTAGCGGCTACAATGAGCAGTTCTTC. The chain links TRBV7-2 to TRBJ2-1; a possible D gene is TRBD2 (7 bases). The ends were cut back, 8 bases at V and 3 bases at J, with 20 bases in the middle. The CDR3 contains 16 residues. In germline, CDR1 is SGHTA, CDR2 FQGNSA. Full variable domain (rest looked up from reference TRBV7-2 and TRBJ2-1): GAGVSQSPSNKVTEKGKDVELRCDPISGHTALYWYRQSLGQGLEFLIYFQGNSAPDKSGLPSDRFSAERTGGSVSTLTIQRTQQEDSAVYLCASHPHRASGYNEQFFGPGTRLTVL.

The chain links TRBV29-1 to TRBJ1-1; D is ambiguous. The germline gives CDR1 SQVTM, CDR2 ANQGSEA. The germline V and J ends were trimmed by 3 bases and 11 bases, with 19 bases remaining between them. CDR3 length: 13 amino acids. DNA for the CDR3: TGCAGCGTTGATGTGGAGTCCCGGCCGGCGGCTTTCTTT. Translated, it gives CSVDVESRPAAFF.

The J gene is TRBJ1-5, the V gene TRBV7-2; the D gene is possibly TRBD1 (5 bases). Looked up from germline, CDR1 is SGHTA and CDR2 is FQGNSA. Trimming shortened V by 5 bases and J by 4 bases, and 15 bases separated the two germline ends. The CDR3 covers 15 residues. The CDR3 spells CASSRSVGGNQPQHF. The DNA of the CDR3 is TGTGCCAGCAGCCGTTCCGTGGGGGGGAATCAGCCCCAGCATTTT.

This clone was found a few times. The rearrangement joins TRBV30 to TRBJ1-2; D is ambiguous. This CDR3 has 14 amino acids. In germline, CDR1 is GTSNPN, CDR2 SVGIG (reference sequence). Trimming removed 3 bases at V and 3 bases at J, with 14 bases between. CDR3 nucleotides: TGTGCCTGGAGGGCAGATCCGTCGTACTATGGCTACACCTTC. Its protein is CAWRADPSYYGYTF.

This chain uses TRBV6-5 with TRBJ1-5; 10 bases match TRBD1. Per the germline V gene, CDR1 is MNHEY and CDR2 is SVGAGI. V was clipped by 5 bases and J by 5 bases; unmatched bases: 6. There are 15 residues in the CDR3. The CDR3 region has the DNA TGTGCCAGCAGTCGACTCGGGACAGGGGATCAGCCCCAGCATTTT. Amino acid sequence: CASSRLGTGDQPQHF.

This chain uses TRBV4-1 with TRBJ2-1; the match to TRBD1 covers 7 bases. Per germline, CDR1 MGHRA and CDR2 YSYEKL. This CDR3 contains 15 residues. Trimming removed 2 bases from V and 2 bases from J; junction bases left unmatched: 3. The CDR3 protein is CASSQSTGAYNEQFF. The CDR3 nucleotides read TGCGCCAGCAGCCAATCCACAGGGGCCTACAATGAGCAGTTCTTC.

CDR3 sequence: CASSGGTGGAIDTQYF. CDR3 sequence (DNA): TGTGCCAGCAGTGGGGGGACAGGGGGCGCGATAGATACGCAGTATTTT. J is TRBJ2-3 and V is TRBV6-6, with 12 positions matching TRBD1. This CDR3 is 16 amino acids long. Looked up from germline, CDR1 is MNHNY and CDR2 is SVGAGI (reference sequence). The V segment lost 5 bases and the J segment 5 bases; nucleotides outside the gene matches: 8.

The rearrangement uses TRBV30 and TRBJ2-7, with D maybe TRBD2 (7 bases). The CDR3 runs 14 residues. V lost 0 bases and J 5 bases, leaving 14 bases between the germline ends. CDR1 GTSNPN and CDR2 SVGIG come from the germline V gene (reference sequence). The CDR3 loop reads CAWSVGGAGDEQYF. The CDR3 region has the DNA TGTGCCTGGAGTGTGGGGGGGGCAGGGGACGAGCAGTACTTC.

The rearrangement joins TRBV7-2 to TRBJ2-2; a weak D match, TRBD2 (6 bases). The CDR3 totals 15 residues. Trimming took off 2 bases at V and 6 bases at J, with 13 bases between the two ends. Germline CDR1 SGHTA, CDR2 FQGNSA. The CDR3 nucleotides read TGTGCCAGCAGCTTACGGCGGGACGGGGCCGGGGAGCTGTTTTTT. Encoded protein: CASSLRRDGAGELFF.

The chain uses TRBV20-1 and TRBJ2-5; D is undetermined. Trimming removed 3 bases at V and 2 bases at J, with 10 bases between. CDR3 length equals 13 residues. The V gene's germline CDR1 is DFQATT and CDR2 SNEGSKA (reference sequence). CDR3: CSASWQRQETQYF. The CDR3 DNA follows: TGCAGTGCTAGTTGGCAGCGACAAGAGACCCAGTACTTC.

This clone occurred once. The chain uses TRBV14 and TRBJ1-1, with D perhaps TRBD1 (5 bases). Germline V gene data show CDR1 as SGHDN and CDR2 as FVKESK. Trimming pared 3 bases from V and 3 bases from J, leaving 11 bases between. CDR3 length: 14 residues. The CDR3, as DNA: TGTGCCAGCAGCCATAGGGACTTTGACACTGAAGCTTTCTTT. Its protein product is CASSHRDFDTEAFF.

This CDR3 is CAISGGQGKNYEQYF. In nucleotides, the CDR3 is TGTGCCATCAGTGGTGGTCAGGGGAAAAACTACGAGCAGTACTTC. The rearrangement joins TRBV10-3 to TRBJ2-7; the D gene is possibly TRBD1 (6 bases). The V gene lost 4 bases and the J gene lost 3 bases, with 16 bases spanning the gap. The CDR3 length is 15 residues. Germline V gene lookup returns CDR1 ENHRY and CDR2 SYGVKD.

V is TRBV9 and J is TRBJ2-1; TRBD1 might be the D (5 bases). Germline CDR1 is SGDLS and CDR2 is YYNGEE. CDR3 length: 15 residues. Deletions cut 5 bases from V and 1 base from J, with 13 bases between. CDR3: CASSTLQGSYNEQFF. The CDR3 region has the DNA TGTGCCAGCAGTACGCTTCAGGGTTCCTACAATGAGCAGTTCTTC.

The chain has TRBV7-9 and TRBJ1-3; D is ambiguous. The CDR3 has 16 amino acids. Deletions cut 2 bases from V and 0 bases from J, with 11 bases between. CDR1 SEHNR and CDR2 FQNEAQ come from the germline V gene (reference sequence). CDR3 region: CASSLRSRDSGNTIYF. CDR3 DNA: TGTGCCAGCAGCTTAAGGAGCCGAGACTCTGGAAACACCATATATTTT.

This clone has more than one count but fewer than ten. This rearrangement joins TRBV7-8 to TRBJ1-5; weak D call: TRBD1 (6 bases). The CDR3 sequence is 15 residues long. The V end was cut by 3 bases, the J end by 3 bases, with 12 bases between. CDR1 is SGHVS, CDR2 FQNEAQ, per germline. CDR3 amino acids: CASSFSRDNNQPQHF. The CDR3 nucleotides read TGTGCCAGCAGCTTTTCCCGGGACAACAATCAGCCCCAGCATTTT.

The rearrangement uses TRBV3-1 (or the pseudogene TRBV3-2) and TRBJ1-5; TRBD1 aligns across 9 bases. In germline, CDR1 is LGHDT, CDR2 YNNKEL (reference sequence). J lost 1 base, V lost 3 bases, and 4 bases had no gene match. The CDR3 is made up of 16 amino acids. CDR3 DNA sequence: TGTGCCAGCAGCCAGGGACAGGGAACGAGCAATCAGCCCCAGCATTTT. As protein: CASSQGQGTSNQPQHF.

CDR3 residues: CASRGGPGNTIYF. CDR3 nucleotide sequence: TGTGCCAGCAGGGGGGGGCCTGGAAACACCATATATTTT. V usage is TRBV25-1 and J usage is TRBJ1-3; D possibly corresponds to TRBD1 (6 bases). CDR3 length: 13 amino acids. Germline V gene sequence: CDR1 MGHDK, CDR2 SYGVNS. Trimming removed 6 bases from V and 2 bases from J, with 8 bases in between.

CDR3 in amino acids: CASSLGLAGGRNEQFF. CDR3 nucleotides: TGTGCCAGCAGCCTGGGACTAGCGGGAGGTCGGAATGAGCAGTTCTTC. J is TRBJ2-1 and V is TRBV4-2; TRBD2 matches at 15 bases. The CDR3 runs 16 residues. Germline values: CDR1 LGHNA, CDR2 YNFKEQ. Trimming took 4 bases from V and 7 from J; bases not matched to a gene: 5.

The CDR3 DNA reads TGTGCCAGCAGCTTGACTAGCCGGAGCGGCTACGAGCAGTACTTC. Its protein is CASSLTSRSGYEQYF. V and J are TRBV7-2 and TRBJ2-7; TRBD2 agrees at 7 bases. The CDR3 length is 15 residues. The germline gives CDR1 SGHTA, CDR2 FQGNSA. The J segment lost 3 bases and the V segment lost 3 bases, leaving 8 bases of the junction unmatched.

The chain recombines TRBV28 with TRBJ1-5; the D gene is possibly TRBD1 (5 bases). Trimming cost V 6 bases and J 2 bases, with 11 bases left between them. The germline V gene has CDR1 MDHEN and CDR2 SYDVKM. The length of the CDR3 is 14 residues. The CDR3 sequence is CASRSDSRNQPQHF. The CDR3 bases are TGTGCCAGCAGGAGTGACAGCCGCAATCAGCCCCAGCATTTT.

The CDR3 DNA reads as TGTGCCAGCAGCCCAGATGGGAGTGATTCACCCCTCCACTTT. Protein: CASSPDGSDSPLHF. The V gene is TRBV11-1, the J gene TRBJ1-6; D uncertain. The CDR3 loop spans 14 amino acids. Trimming removed 5 bases at V and 8 bases at J, with 13 bases between. Germline V gene data show CDR1 as SGHAT and CDR2 as FQDESV (reference sequence). The full variable domain, in which reference TRBV11-1 and TRBJ1-6 provide the parts outside the CDR3, is EAEVAQSPRYKITEKSQAVAFWCDPISGHATLYWYRQILGQGPELLVQFQDESVVDDSQLPKDRFSAERLKGVDSTLKIQPAELGDSAMYLCASSPDGSDSPLHFGNGTRLTVT.

V and J are TRBV28 and TRBJ2-3; 9 bases map to TRBD2. The V segment lost 7 bases and the J segment 2 bases; nucleotides outside the gene matches: 19. The CDR3 contains 19 residues. Germline V gene lookup returns CDR1 MDHEN and CDR2 SYDVKM. In DNA, the CDR3 is TGTGCCAGCAATCCGGGACTAGCCAACCGGGAACGGCTCACAGATACGCAGTATTTT. Amino acid sequence: CASNPGLANRERLTDTQYF.

This rearrangement joins TRBV27 to TRBJ1-1; D is undetermined. Deletions cut 1 base from V and 5 bases from J, with 14 bases between. CDR1 and CDR2 (germline): MNHEY, SMNVEV (reference sequence). The CDR3 totals 15 residues. In nucleotides, the CDR3 is TGTGCCAGCAGTTTATTGGGAGGGTCGGGGACTGAAGCTTTCTTT. Residues: CASSLLGGSGTEAFF.

This rearrangement joins TRBV10-2 to TRBJ1-2; D unclear. The CDR3 sequence is 13 residues long. The germline V gene encodes CDR1 WSHSY and CDR2 SAAADI. Between the trimmed V and J ends, which lost 3 bases and 3 bases, there was a span of 8 bases. The CDR3 DNA reads TGCGCCAGCAGTGATGAGCACTACTATGGCTACACCTTC. This codes for CASSDEHYYGYTF.

V usage is TRBV3-1 (or the pseudogene TRBV3-2) and J usage is TRBJ2-1, with a weak D call TRBD2 (6 bases). CDR3 length equals 17 residues. V was clipped by 1 base and J by 3 bases, with 16 bases between them. Germline V gene lookup returns CDR1 LGHDT and CDR2 YNNKEL (reference sequence). The CDR3 nucleotides read TGTGCCAGCAGCCAAGTTCCTAGCGCTAGACACTACAATGAGCAGTTCTTC. Amino acid sequence: CASSQVPSARHYNEQFF.

J is TRBJ2-3 and V is TRBV21-1; the DNA was not compared with TRBD2, the D call given in the table. TRBV21-1 represents a pseudogene. The length of the CDR3 is 18 residues. CDR3 region: CASSMSSLSAGSTDTQYF. Here the CDR3 DNA reads TGTGCCAGCAGCATGAGTAGCCTGAGCGCTGGGTCCACAGATACGCAGTATTTT.